Listed below are T cell receptor beta chains from one sample, sequenced in a study of blood T cells in healthy people across ages. TCRdb used MiXCR to reprocess the 5' RACE reads, holding one entry per CDR3 protein. The top ten clones hold 13% of a sample with fewer than 900,000 distinct CDR3 sequences, about 37% of them seen once. Sequenced: blood. The receptors here all came from a man aged 18 to 35 in good health. Both conserved end residues are part of each CDR3. A D gene is named only where the DNA matches it firmly. The size entry is marked missing in some rows and otherwise reads once, few, many or a size class.

>TRBD2|TRBJ2-3|TRBV29-1|NA
CSVESRAGVDTQYF
TGCAGCGTTGAGTCCCGAGCGGGGGTCGATACGCAGTATTTT
>TRBD1|TRBJ2-4|TRBV7-2|few
CASSLVGTGGNIQYF
TGTGCCAGCAGCTTAGTTGGGACAGGTGGGAACATTCAGTACTTC
>TRBD1|TRBJ1-2|TRBV12-3/TRBV12-4|NA
CAGRTGGAGGYTF
TGTGCCGGCCGCACAGGGGGCGCGGGTGGCTACACCTTC
>NA|TRBJ2-5|TRBV12-3/TRBV12-4|many
CASSPEWRETQYF
TGTGCCAGCAGTCCCGAGTGGCGCGAGACCCAGTACTTC
>NA|TRBJ1-5|TRBV11-1|few
CASSFLVQPQHF
TGTGCCAGCAGTTTCTTAGTACAGCCCCAGCATTTT
>TRBD1|TRBJ2-2|TRBV20-1|NA
CSAWDRVNTGELFF
TGCAGTGCCTGGGACAGGGTAAACACCGGGGAGCTGTTTTTT
>NA|TRBJ2-5|TRBV6-2/TRBV6-3|NA
CASSYGSGTGETQYF
TGTGCCAGCAGTTACGGATCAGGGACGGGGGAGACCCAGTACTTC
>TRBD1|TRBJ2-5|TRBV12-3/TRBV12-4|many
CASSIFTGTGNSETQYF
TGTGCCAGCAGTATTTTTACCGGGACAGGGAATTCGGAGACCCAGTACTTC
>NA|TRBJ2-1|TRBV7-2|many
CASSLGTIDNEQFF
TGTGCCAGCAGCTTAGGGACTATAGACAATGAGCAGTTCTTC
>TRBD1|TRBJ2-1|TRBV2|NA
CASSGPTGGPLDEQFF
TGTGCCAGCAGTGGACCGACAGGGGGCCCTTTGGATGAGCAGTTCTTC
>NA|TRBJ1-2|TRBV20-1|NA
CSAHVDYGYTF
TGCAGTGCGCATGTCGACTATGGCTACACCTTC
>NA|TRBJ1-2|TRBV12-3/TRBV12-4|many
CASSSLWGYTF
TGTGCCAGCAGTTCCCTTTGGGGCTACACCTTC
>NA|TRBJ2-5|TRBV12-3/TRBV12-4|once
CASNLGPGNGETQYF
TGTGCCAGCAATTTGGGTCCCGGGAACGGGGAGACCCAGTACTTC
>TRBD2|TRBJ2-5|TRBV20-1|NA
CSAPASGGKGEQYF
TGCAGTGCCCCGGCCTCCGGGGGGAAAGGAGAGCAGTACTTC
>TRBD2|TRBJ2-1|TRBV6-2/TRBV6-3|NA
CASSYPLTGTSGLSYNEQFF
TGTGCCAGCAGTTACCCGCTCACCGGGACTAGCGGGTTATCCTACAATGAGCAGTTCTTC
>NA|TRBJ2-1|TRBV15|NA
CATSRDRGRTYSYNEQFF
TGTGCCACCAGCAGAGATAGGGGCAGGACATACTCCTACAATGAGCAGTTCTTC
>NA|TRBJ1-2|TRBV13|few
CASSLEGFSDYGYTF
TGTGCCAGCAGCTTAGAGGGGTTTTCAGACTATGGCTACACCTTC
>TRBD2|TRBJ2-3|TRBV15|few
CATSRGGRPDTQYF
TGTGCCACCAGCAGAGGCGGGAGACCAGATACGCAGTATTTT
>NA|TRBJ2-1|TRBV20-1|few
CSTRVSGTTYNEQFF
TGCAGTACTAGAGTGTCCGGGACCACTTACAATGAGCAGTTCTTC
>TRBD2|TRBJ2-1|TRBV30|NA
CAWIKKERGGHVEQFF
TGTGCCTGGATTAAGAAGGAGCGGGGGGGCCATGTTGAGCAGTTCTTC
>NA|TRBJ1-4|TRBV25-1|NA
CASSEYPRGHPNEKLFF
TGTGCCAGCAGTGAATACCCACGGGGACACCCTAATGAAAAACTGTTTTTT
>NA|TRBJ1-2|TRBV20-1|few
CSARSLDGLPNYGYTF
TGCAGTGCTAGGAGTCTGGATGGGCTCCCTAACTATGGCTACACCTTC
>NA|TRBJ2-5|TRBV9|once
CASSPRLQQYQETQYF
TGTGCCAGCAGCCCTCGGTTACAGCAGTACCAAGAGACCCAGTACTTC
>NA|TRBJ2-5|TRBV3-1|NA
CASSQEGERKETQYF
TGTGCCAGCAGCCAGGAAGGGGAACGGAAGGAGACCCAGTACTTC
>TRBD1|TRBJ1-5|TRBV6-6|NA
CASSYFGQATDQPQHF
TGTGCCAGCAGTTACTTCGGACAGGCCACCGACCAGCCCCAGCATTTT
>NA|TRBJ1-1|TRBV27|once
CASSFRGEAFF
TGTGCCAGCAGTTTTCGGGGTGAAGCTTTCTTT
>NA|TRBJ2-3|TRBV7-6|NA
CASSLGGLSDTQYF
TGTGCCAGCAGCTTAGGGGGCCTGTCCGATACGCAGTATTTT
>TRBD1|TRBJ2-1|TRBV20-1|NA
CSASPGGVGNEQFF
TGCAGTGCTAGTCCAGGGGGCGTCGGCAATGAGCAGTTCTTC
>NA|TRBJ1-1|TRBV5-1|NA
CASILSAGQGEAFF
TGCGCCAGCATCCTCTCGGCGGGGCAGGGTGAAGCTTTCTTT
>NA|TRBJ2-7|TRBV7-9|NA
CASSLGETYEQYF
TGTGCCAGCAGCTTAGGCGAGACCTACGAGCAGTACTTC
>TRBD1|TRBJ1-2|TRBV28|NA
CASSPTPSGGNYGYTF
TGTGCCAGCAGTCCCACCCCATCAGGGGGTAACTATGGCTACACCTTC
>TRBD1|TRBJ2-3|TRBV29-1|NA
CSVEQYWDRTTDTQYF
TGCAGCGTTGAACAATATTGGGACAGGACCACAGATACGCAGTATTTT